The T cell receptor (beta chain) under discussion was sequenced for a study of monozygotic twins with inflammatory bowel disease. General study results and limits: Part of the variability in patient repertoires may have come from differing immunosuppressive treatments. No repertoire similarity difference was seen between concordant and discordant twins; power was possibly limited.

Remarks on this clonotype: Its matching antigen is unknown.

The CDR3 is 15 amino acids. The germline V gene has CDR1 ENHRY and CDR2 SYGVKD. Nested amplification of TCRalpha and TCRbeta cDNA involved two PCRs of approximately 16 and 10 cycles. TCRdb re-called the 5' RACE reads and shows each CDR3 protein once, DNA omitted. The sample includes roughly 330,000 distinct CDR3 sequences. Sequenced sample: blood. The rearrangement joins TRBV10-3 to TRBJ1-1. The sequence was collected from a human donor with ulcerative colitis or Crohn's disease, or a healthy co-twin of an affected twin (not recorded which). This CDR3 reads CAISESVSGNTEAFF.